This TCR beta chain appears in the sequencing data of a study of shared clonotypes between healthy human individuals. Study-wide context: CD4 naive cells filled three plates per donor, CD4 memory three, CD8 naive two and CD8 memory one.

After removal of 6 bases from V and 5 bases from J, the junction contained 10 bases not matched to a gene. The CDR3 covers 15 residues. Germline V gives CDR1 MNHEY, CDR2 SVGAGI. Donors were healthy HIV-negative adults without recent acute infections or vaccinations. The method was immunoSEQ multiplex PCR; TCRdb's version includes in-frame clones alone and lacks a portion of them. The table shows about 680,000 clones, with around 72% occurring only once. The sample was memory CD4+ T cells sorted from blood. The subset denotes: CD45RA-negative fraction. The chain uses TRBV6-5 and TRBJ1-1; 9 bases line up with TRBD1. This TCR was recovered from a woman in her thirties in good health. The CDR3 DNA reads as TGTGCCAGCAGCGCAACCGGACAGGGGTGGACTGAAGCTTTCTTT. The encoded protein is CASSATGQGWTEAFF.